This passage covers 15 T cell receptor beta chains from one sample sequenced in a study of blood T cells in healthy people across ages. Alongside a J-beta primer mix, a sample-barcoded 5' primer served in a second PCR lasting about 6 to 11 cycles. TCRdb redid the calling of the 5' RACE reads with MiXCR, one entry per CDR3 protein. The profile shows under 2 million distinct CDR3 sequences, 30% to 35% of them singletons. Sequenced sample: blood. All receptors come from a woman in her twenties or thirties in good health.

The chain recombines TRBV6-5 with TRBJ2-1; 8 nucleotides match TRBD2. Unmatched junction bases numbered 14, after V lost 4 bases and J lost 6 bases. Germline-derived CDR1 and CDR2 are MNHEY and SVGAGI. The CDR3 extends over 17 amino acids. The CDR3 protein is CASSSNPGTRGGNEQFF. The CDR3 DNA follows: TGTGCCAGCAGTTCGAATCCCGGGACTAGAGGAGGCAATGAGCAGTTCTTC.

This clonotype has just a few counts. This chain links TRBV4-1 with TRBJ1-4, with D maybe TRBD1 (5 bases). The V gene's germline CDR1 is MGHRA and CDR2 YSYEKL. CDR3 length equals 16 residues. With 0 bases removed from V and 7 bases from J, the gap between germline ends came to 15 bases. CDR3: CASSQDTGSQGEKLFF. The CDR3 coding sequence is TGCGCCAGCAGCCAAGACACCGGGTCCCAGGGTGAAAAACTGTTTTTT.

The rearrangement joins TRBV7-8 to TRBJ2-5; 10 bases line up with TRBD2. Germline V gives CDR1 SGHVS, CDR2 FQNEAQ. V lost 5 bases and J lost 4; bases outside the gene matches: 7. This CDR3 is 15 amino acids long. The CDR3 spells CASSPEAGGIETQYF. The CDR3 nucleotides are TGTGCCAGCAGCCCCGAAGCGGGAGGGATAGAGACCCAGTACTTC.

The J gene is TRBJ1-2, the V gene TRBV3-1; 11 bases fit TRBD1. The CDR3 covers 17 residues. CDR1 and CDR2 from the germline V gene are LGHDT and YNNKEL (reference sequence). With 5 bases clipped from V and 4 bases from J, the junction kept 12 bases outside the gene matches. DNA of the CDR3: TGTGCCAGCAGCGACCGGGACAGGGGGTTCTCCTTCTATGGCTACACCTTC. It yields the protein CASSDRDRGFSFYGYTF.

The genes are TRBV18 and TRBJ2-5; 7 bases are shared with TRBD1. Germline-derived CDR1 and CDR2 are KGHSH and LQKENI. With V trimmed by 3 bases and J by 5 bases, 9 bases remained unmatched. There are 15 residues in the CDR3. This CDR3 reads CASSPPEGAVETQYF. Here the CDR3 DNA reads TGTGCCAGCTCACCGCCTGAGGGGGCCGTGGAGACCCAGTACTTC.

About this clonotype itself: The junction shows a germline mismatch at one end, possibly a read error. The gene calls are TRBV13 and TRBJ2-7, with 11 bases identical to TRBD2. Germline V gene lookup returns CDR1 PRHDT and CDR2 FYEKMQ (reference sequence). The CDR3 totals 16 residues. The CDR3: CAGSNPGTSGTYEQYF. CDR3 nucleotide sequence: TGTGCCGGCAGCAACCCCGGGACTAGCGGTACCTACGAGCAGTACTTC.

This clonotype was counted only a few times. CDR3 amino acids: CASGQGPQPLYNEQFF. CDR3 sequence (DNA): TGTGCTAGTGGTCAAGGCCCCCAGCCATTATACAATGAGCAGTTCTTC. The V call is TRBV12-5, the J call TRBJ2-1; D is ambiguous. V lost 5 bases and J lost 4, with 18 bases in between. The germline gives CDR1 LGHNT, CDR2 FRNRAP. The length of the CDR3 is 16 residues.

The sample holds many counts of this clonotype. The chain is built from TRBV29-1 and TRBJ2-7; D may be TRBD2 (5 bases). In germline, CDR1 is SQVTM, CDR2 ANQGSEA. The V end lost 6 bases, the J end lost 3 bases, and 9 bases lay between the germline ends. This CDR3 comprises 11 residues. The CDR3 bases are TGCAGCGTACGGGGTAACTACGAGCAGTACTTC. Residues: CSVRGNYEQYF.

This chain's CDR3 is CASSQPGLPTEQYF. The CDR3 bases are TGTGCCAGCAGCCAGCCGGGACTACCAACCGAGCAGTACTTC. The chain is built from TRBV7-9 and TRBJ2-7, with 7 bases that match TRBD2. V was pared by 5 bases and J by 6 bases, with 10 bases of the junction left unmatched. The CDR3 length is 14 residues. Per the germline V gene, CDR1 is SEHNR and CDR2 is FQNEAQ (reference sequence).

CDR3 loop: CSVRWWGQETQYF. The DNA of the CDR3 is TGCAGCGTTCGGTGGTGGGGGCAAGAGACCCAGTACTTC. The chain recombines TRBV29-1 with TRBJ2-5, with D possibly being TRBD1 or TRBD2 (5 bases each). This CDR3 comprises 13 residues. Germline-derived CDR1 and CDR2 are SQVTM and ANQGSEA. The ends were cut back, 5 bases at V and 2 bases at J, with 12 bases in the middle.

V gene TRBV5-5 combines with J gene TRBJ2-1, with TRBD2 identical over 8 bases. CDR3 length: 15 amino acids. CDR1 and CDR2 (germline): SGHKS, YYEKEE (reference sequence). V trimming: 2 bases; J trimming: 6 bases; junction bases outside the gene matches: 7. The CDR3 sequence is CASSFLPGGPNEQFF. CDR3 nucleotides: TGTGCCAGCAGCTTTCTCCCGGGAGGGCCCAATGAGCAGTTCTTC.

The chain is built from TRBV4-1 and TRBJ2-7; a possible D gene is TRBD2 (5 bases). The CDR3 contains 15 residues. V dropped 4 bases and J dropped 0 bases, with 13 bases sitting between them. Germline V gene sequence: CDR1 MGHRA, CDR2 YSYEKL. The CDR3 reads CASSPARGASYEQYF. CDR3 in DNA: TGCGCCAGCAGCCCAGCCCGGGGTGCCTCCTACGAGCAGTACTTC.

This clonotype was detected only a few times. The CDR3 region is CASSAGPAYEQYF. The CDR3 DNA reads TGCGCCAGCAGCGCGGGACCGGCCTACGAGCAGTACTTC. This chain joins TRBV5-1 and TRBJ2-7; D may be TRBD2 (6 bases). V lost 4 bases and J 2 bases, leaving 10 bases between the germline ends. The CDR3 totals 13 residues. Germline CDR1 and CDR2: SGHRS and YFSETQ.

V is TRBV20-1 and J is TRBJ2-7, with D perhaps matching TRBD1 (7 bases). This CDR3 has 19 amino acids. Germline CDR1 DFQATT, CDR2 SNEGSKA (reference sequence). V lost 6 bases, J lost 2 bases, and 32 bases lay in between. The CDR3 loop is CSAKRLGDPEGGRAYEQYF. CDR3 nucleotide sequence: TGCAGTGCAAAGCGACTAGGGGACCCGGAAGGGGGCCGAGCCTACGAGCAGTACTTC.

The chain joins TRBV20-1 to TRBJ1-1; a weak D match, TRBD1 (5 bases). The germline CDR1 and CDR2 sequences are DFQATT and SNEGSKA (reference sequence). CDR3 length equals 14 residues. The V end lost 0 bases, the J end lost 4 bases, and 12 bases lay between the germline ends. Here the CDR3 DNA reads TGCAGTGCTAGAGATCGGGGCGGGACCACTGAAGCTTTCTTT. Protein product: CSARDRGGTTEAFF.